The text below deals with one TCR beta chain. Its antigen is still unknown. The CDR3 has 14 residues. Germline V gene lookup returns CDR1 MNHNY and CDR2 SVGAGI (reference sequence). V lost 11 bases to trimming and J lost 4 bases, with 20 bases between them. This entry belongs to a study of post-analysis software for immune sequencing data. On the study more broadly: Patients had relapsing-remitting, secondary progressive or progressive-relapsing multiple sclerosis; some lacked subtype.

Unique molecular identifiers were present in the TCR beta cDNA libraries. The T cell input of about 0.9 to 11 million gave about 500,000 cDNA molecules. TCRdb re-called the PCR reads with MiXCR, one entry per CDR3 protein. The sample consists of 820,000 or so distinct CDR3 sequences, roughly half of them appearing once. Findings and caveats of the study: In patients, TRBV5-6, TRBV5-1 and TRBV20-1 belonged to roughly 5 TRBV segments found more frequently than in controls. Normalized Chao1 diversity was significantly lower in multiple sclerosis patients than in controls. F measure grouped same-batch samples tightly together.

The clonotype originates from a girl aged 10 to 17 with multiple sclerosis. The chain carries TRBV6-6 and TRBJ2-5; D call uncertain. What was sequenced was blood. The CDR3 sequence: CACSRAPGIETQYF. The CDR3 DNA reads as TGTGCCTGCTCCCGCGCCCCGGGCATAGAGACCCAGTACTTC.